This T cell receptor (beta chain) was retrieved from a study of T-cell reconstitution after alpha-beta-depleted transplantation in children. Trimming took 4 bases from V and 2 from J, leaving 9 bases between them. CDR3 length: 14 residues. As it was prepared, the TCRbeta library received unique molecular identifiers. TCRdb reprocessed the PCR reads via MiXCR and lists one record per CDR3 protein. The repertoire includes more than 250,000 distinct CDR3 sequences, approximately 9.8% of them detected once, and around 10% sits in the top ten. Source: PBMCs from the stem cell graft donor, taken from the stem cell graft. This clonotype was sampled from a human donor who donated a stem cell graft to a child with SCID. The chain recombines TRBV12-3 or TRBV12-4 with TRBJ1-5, with D perhaps TRBD1 (6 bases). This chain's CDR3 is CASSSNRGNQPQHF. The CDR3 bases are TGTGCCAGCAGTTCTAACAGGGGCAATCAGCCCCAGCATTTT.